In its sample, the clone carrying this T cell receptor beta chain was seen a few times. The CDR3 extends over 17 amino acids. The source of the sample is a study of blood T cell repertoires in COVID-19. Study-level background: Samples representing acute and convalescent COVID-19 were sourced from the United States, Italy and Spain. Nucleic acid was either cDNA or gDNA, and it came from T cells, B-cell-depleted T cells, or PBMCs.

Original processing notes: Amplifying reference gene primers gave estimates of nucleated cell counts. Method: immunoSEQ multiplex PCR; TCRdb's copy keeps in-frame clones and lacks some. V and J calls and clone size are those listed in that table; D and trimming were worked out from the DNA. In the table there are some 250,000 clones, about four fifths of which are singletons. Specimen: peripheral blood. The sequence was obtained from a middle-aged man with active or convalescent COVID-19. V is TRBV1 and J is TRBJ2-1; the D call in the table, TRBD2, was not verified against the DNA. TRBV1 is labeled a pseudogene. The CDR3 loop is CTSSQIWGGCNFDEQFF. The CDR3, as DNA: TGCACCAGCAGCCAAATTTGGGGGGGCTGTAATTTCGATGAGCAGTTCTTC.